This entry features one T cell receptor beta chain sequence. Its antigen is still unknown. No much larger clone exists at a distance of one base, and base qualities are not known. The library was produced with the immunoSEQ multiplex PCR assay. A mixture of 60 forward primers for TCR Vbeta segments and 13 reverse primers for TCR Jbeta segments was used in the multiplex PCR. The CDR3 region of rearranged TCR beta genes was amplified from genomic DNA with a multiplex PCR assay. Amplified TCR beta libraries were sequenced as 87-base-pair reads on the Illumina HiSeq System. The authors' analysis ran thus. A later analysis counted approximately 76 million unique TCR beta chains across the 550 to 750 repertoires, and 9.5 million to 11 million of these chains were shared by at least two donors. A nearest-neighbor algorithm error-corrected the raw reads and collapsed the reads into unique sequences, merging closely related sequences to remove PCR and sequencing errors. Alignment of CDR3 sequences to IMGT reference sequences was used to assign V, D and J gene segments. Each retained sequence needed at least a six-nucleotide match to both a V gene segment and a J gene segment. Rearrangements were called productive when the CDR3 lacked stop codons and stayed in frame with V and J; all others were non-productive. CDR3 was defined by IMGT convention, running from the second conserved V-encoded cysteine to the conserved J-encoded phenylalanine. The earlier analysis of more than 450 of the donors excluded sequences that lacked an unambiguous match to a single V gene segment. An earlier analysis of about 600 of the donors called V segments functional above 56.7% productive rearrangements and segregating when the between-donor standard deviation exceeded 5%. A statistical classification framework was developed to diagnose cytomegalovirus status using the catalog of TCR beta chain sequences. In a later analysis, TCR nucleotide sequences were compared against IMGT/GENE-DB human TR gene sequences so that V and J genes could be assigned. The TCRdist pipeline was used in a later analysis to assign CDR3 sequences and most-parsimonious VDJ recombination scenarios. A later analysis defined each TCR beta chain by its CDR3 amino acid sequence plus V-gene family, and excluded reads lacking a unique V-gene family. As a way to deal with suspected cross-contamination and a sequencing artifact, a later analysis dropped 592 nucleotide sequences that were highly shared and had low generation probability. In a later analysis, a clonal expansion index for each public chain was calculated from normalized within-repertoire ranks of inferred template counts. In a later analysis, generation probabilities were computed using a VDJ recombination model fitted to out-of-frame rearrangements, and the results were checked against IGoR. In a later analysis, hypergeometric tests were used to score TCR-TCR, TCR-HLA and TCR-CMV co-occurrence, with a repertoire-size bias correction applied to TCR pairs. A later analysis estimated false discovery rates by permuting HLA or CMV assignments 20 times. In a later analysis, co-occurring TCRs were grouped using DBSCAN, and TCRdist sequence similarity was added for clustering within HLA-allele-positive subsets. Co-occurrence clustering excluded repertoires with fewer than 30,000 or more than 120,000 public chains, plus five with anomalous nucleotide sharing. In TCRdb, the immuneACCESS table is reduced to in-frame sequences with V and J assigned. These tables do not hold every clone; where another copy was compared, an unresolved V gene accounts for under half, and the others remain unexplained. V, J and clone size derive from that table, while D and trimming were established from the DNA sequence. The sample table records around 40,000 clones; around 87% of these occur just once. The ten top clones hold 6.5% to 9.5% of the sample.

The source of the sample is a study of cytomegalovirus exposure and HLA in healthy donors (dated by TCRdb to about 2017). At the level of the whole study: An earlier analysis of approximately 550 of the donors reported approximately 300 Gb of sequence data and 100 million to 130 million unique TCR beta sequences from some 180 million T cells. Alongside the repertoire data, information on donor age, sex, ethnicity and CMV serostatus was compiled. A later analysis re-analyzed previously published TCR beta repertoires from roughly 690 donors and added high-resolution HLA genotyping to study TCR occurrence patterns. The number of typed donors differed by locus: 629-630 for A, B, C, DRB1 and DQB1; 522 for DQA1; approximately 600 for DPA1; and roughly 450 for DPB1. All discovery cohort repertoires had been generated on a single sequencing platform. The study profiled the T cell repertoires of hundreds of subjects by immunosequencing and related them to cytomegalovirus serostatus. Among 300 to 500 genotyped donors of the cohort, an average of around 250,000 unique TCR beta nucleotide sequences was sequenced per donor, of which 15% to 20% were non-productive. An earlier analysis of fewer than 700 of the donors applied high-throughput TCR beta sequencing to assess whether each TCR beta V gene segment acted as functional or pseudogenic. The study was designed to test whether signatures of past pathogen exposure could be identified by cataloging public T cell receptors. Class I and class II HLA loci were covered by the typing at four-digit resolution. A separate validation cohort of roughly 130 different subjects was used in addition to the approximately 610-subject first cohort. A later genetic analysis took genome-wide SNP genotypes for about 60% of the roughly 670 donors and used that subset as a discovery cohort. High-throughput TCR immunosequencing, statistical association of individual TCRs with disease status, and machine learning were combined to predict cytomegalovirus infection status. The later analysis used no new phenotypic data to find candidate immune exposures, relying instead on TCR beta sequences and their occurrence across donors. Roughly 5 DR-DQ haplotypes were handled as single units for association and clustering, since linkage in the cohort was strong. An early release that covered around 590 HLA-typed donors contained approximately 300 gigabases of sequencing data and around 80 million unique TCR sequences. The genetic ancestry cluster associated with self-reported Caucasian donors included roughly four fifths of the roughly 400 genotyped donors. The investigation overall reported the following: Across donors, most TCR sequences were observed very rarely, whereas some public TCRs were present in many individuals. V-gene and J-gene trimming of TCR beta chains was associated with a missense DCLRE1C variant in a later genetic analysis, and the association was replicated in an independent cohort. The cohort was sequenced for TCR beta chains only, and without alpha or paired-chain data the features that could be detected were limited. Because HLA typing was unavailable for some donors at each locus, only the typed subset was used in association tests. In vitro tests confirmed that a few of the cytomegalovirus-associated TCR beta chains recognize cytomegalovirus antigens. Some IMGT-functional V segments, including TRBV6-2 and TRBV6-3, could not be distinguished by the 87-base-pair reads and were therefore excluded. A later analysis reported that several top co-occurrence clusters appeared linked to parvovirus B19, influenza, CMV and Epstein-Barr virus. The sequencing pipeline was judged likely to have produced a cluster of highly shared sequence variants as a technical artifact. A further reported finding was that TCR beta sequences accurately predicted the HLA-A and HLA-B alleles for most subjects in the first cohort. In both the original and validation cohorts, the classifier was reported to diagnose cytomegalovirus status with high specificity and sensitivity. Compared with equally common non-associated chains, HLA-associated TCR beta chains in a later analysis were more clonally expanded and had lower generation probabilities. Linkage disequilibrium might explain the correlated functional status among segregating V segments, but an unknown experimental factor could not be ruled out. An earlier analysis of some 560 of the donors showed that most TCR beta V segments appeared in productive rearrangements either about 90% or about 30% of the time, which broadly matched IMGT annotations. In a later analysis, around 17,000 TCR beta sequences were associated with specific HLA alleles at a false discovery rate of 0.05. Most CMV-associated TCR beta chains appeared to be HLA-restricted in a later analysis, and the HLA associations seemed to be driven largely by CMV exposure. The study listed 150 to 200 TCR beta chains as associated with cytomegalovirus. Compared with the roughly 700-donor mean, donors in an Asian-associated ancestry cluster had fewer N-insertions in productive TCRs, according to a later genetic analysis. For the cohort, immune exposure information was limited to CMV serostatus. Approximately 18 rarely observed V segments, including chromosome 9 orphons, were excluded from the earlier analysis of several hundred of the donors because counts were too low. When HLA alleles, especially DR and DQ, strongly co-occurred, TCR associations were difficult to assign to individual alleles. A later analysis found that TCR association rates varied across HLA loci, with DRB1 alleles showing the most associated TCRs and HLA-C alleles the fewest. The presence/absence analyses assumed that sequencing depth was roughly uniform across donors, and that assumption may not be true. The authors suggested that the approach could potentially be extended to other disease states and immunological phenotypes.

V lost 0 bases and J lost 3 bases; the stretch between them is 9 bases long. There are 15 amino acids in the CDR3, from cysteine to phenylalanine inclusive. The kept DNA is CDR3 alone, 45 bases in frame from the first base. Via the germline V gene (reference sequence), CDR1 is LNHDA and CDR2 SQIVND. The cohort consisted of hundreds of healthy bone marrow donors. All cohort members were sampled while nominally healthy, although unrecorded immune exposures were likely present. The donor tested CMV seropositive and was one of the 289 seropositive cohort members. A peripheral blood sample was collected from each donor, and TCR beta sequencing was performed on peripheral blood mononuclear cells. The Qiagen DNeasy Blood Extraction Kit was used to extract genomic DNA from the blood cell samples.

The source material was PBMCs. The chain is made from TRBV19 and TRBJ1-5; tentative D gene TRBD1, with 6 bases matching. The receptor was derived from a woman aged 40 to 50 in good health and CMV-seropositive. The DNA reads as follows: TGTGCCAGTAGTATAGATCCAGGGGTCAATCAGCCCCAGCATTTT. This codes for CASSIDPGVNQPQHF. The entire variable domain, with the stretches around the CDR3 drawn from the reference TRBV19 and TRBJ1-5 proteins, is DGGITQSPKYLFRKEGQNVTLSCEQNLNHDAMYWYRQDPGQGLRLIYYSQIVNDFQKGDIAEGYSVSREKKESFPLTVTSAQKNPTAFYLCASSIDPGVNQPQHFGDGTRLSIL.